The 31 T cell receptor beta chains listed next were all sequenced from one sample in a study of Graves' ophthalmopathy and Graves' hyperthyroidism. Beta-chain TCR CDR3 regions were amplified from RNA transcripts. Investigators did first-round RT-PCR with HTBI primers, then second-round multiplex PCR. TCRdb reprocessed the multiplex PCR reads via MiXCR and lists one record per CDR3 protein. The data contain about 220,000 distinct CDR3 sequences, roughly 21% of them singletons. Sequencing was performed on peripheral blood. All receptors come from a woman aged 45-65 years with Graves' ophthalmopathy.

This clonotype occurred many times. The chain combines TRBV28 with TRBJ2-7; 8 bases are shared with TRBD2. The V gene end was trimmed by 7 bases and the J gene end by 2 bases; junction bases not matched to a gene: 10. The CDR3 covers 15 residues. CDR1 and CDR2 from the germline V gene are MDHEN and SYDVKM. The CDR3 protein is CASKPLRAGAYEQYF. The DNA for the CDR3 is TGTGCCAGCAAACCCCTTCGAGCGGGGGCCTACGAGCAGTACTTC.

In this sample, this clonotype turned up many times. The chain links TRBV12-3 or TRBV12-4 to TRBJ2-3; 7 nucleotides line up with TRBD2. The trim removed 2 bases at V and 0 bases at J, leaving 11 bases unmatched. The CDR3 spans 18 residues. CDR3: CASSLRLLAEGSTDTQYF. The CDR3 DNA follows: TGTGCCAGCAGTTTAAGGCTTCTAGCGGAGGGGAGCACAGATACGCAGTATTTT.

This chain connects TRBV5-1 to TRBJ2-2, with D unclear. V lost 1 base to trimming and J lost 0 bases, with 4 bases between them. Germline CDR1 and CDR2: SGHRS and YFSETQ. This CDR3 has 14 amino acids. CDR3 nucleotide sequence: TGCGCCAGCAGCTTGAGTGCGAACACCGGGGAGCTGTTTTTT. Protein product: CASSLSANTGELFF.

This clonotype was picked up many times. The chain is built from TRBV30 and TRBJ2-6, with D unresolved. The CDR3 loop spans 11 amino acids. CDR1 GTSNPN and CDR2 SVGIG come from the germline V gene (reference sequence). Deletions cut 5 bases from V and 1 base from J, with 0 bases between. The CDR3, as DNA: TGTGCCTGGTCTGGGGCCAACGTCCTGACTTTC. This codes for CAWSGANVLTF.

The chain combines TRBV6-1 with TRBJ1-1; possible D gene TRBD1, 6 bases. Trimming shortened V by 2 bases and J by 5 bases, and 9 bases separated the two germline ends. The CDR3 totals 13 residues. Germline lookup yields CDR1 MNHNS and CDR2 SASEGT. The CDR3 here is CASSEWGRTEAFF. The CDR3 nucleotides read TGTGCCAGCAGTGAATGGGGGCGGACTGAAGCTTTCTTT.

This clonotype showed up many times. V usage is TRBV20-1 and J usage is TRBJ2-5; 8 bases fit TRBD2. CDR1 DFQATT and CDR2 SNEGSKA come from the germline V gene (reference sequence). The CDR3 covers 14 residues. V dropped 2 bases and J dropped 5; count of bases not matched to a gene: 7. DNA for the CDR3: TGCAGTGCTAGACTCCCGGGAGGGCGGGAGACCCAGTACTTC. This gives the protein CSARLPGGRETQYF.

In its sample, this clonotype was seen many times. The gene calls are TRBV28 and TRBJ2-2, with 7 bases that match TRBD1. Germline loops: CDR1 MDHEN, CDR2 SYDVKM. The CDR3 consists of 16 residues. J was trimmed by 2 bases and V by 6 bases; bases with no gene match: 9. CDR3 nucleotide sequence: TGTGCCAGCAGGCCCACGACAGGGACCAACACCGGGGAGCTGTTTTTT. It is translated as CASRPTTGTNTGELFF.

This clonotype was detected many times. The chain is built from TRBV6-5 and TRBJ1-5, with D perhaps matching TRBD1 (5 bases). The V gene lost 0 bases and the J gene lost 0 bases, with 12 bases spanning the gap. Germline V gene sequence: CDR1 MNHEY, CDR2 SVGAGI. CDR3 length: 17 amino acids. DNA of the CDR3: TGTGCCAGCAGTTACTCGTTCTGGGGCGATAGCAATCAGCCCCAGCATTTT. Its protein product is CASSYSFWGDSNQPQHF.

The chain joins TRBV6-1 to TRBJ2-6; weak D call: TRBD2 (6 bases). Germline assignment: CDR1 MNHNS and CDR2 SASEGT. The V and J ends lost 8 bases and 1 base respectively, with 18 bases between them. The CDR3 sequence is 17 residues long. CDR3 amino acids: CASLSGDAASGANVLTF. The CDR3 DNA follows: TGTGCCAGCCTTTCGGGGGATGCAGCGTCTGGGGCCAACGTCCTGACTTTC.

This clonotype was observed many times. CDR3 DNA sequence: TGTGCCACCAGCAGAGATAATGCAGGGGCCTACGAGCAGTACTTC. Translation: CATSRDNAGAYEQYF. The rearrangement uses TRBV15 and TRBJ2-7; D possibly corresponds to TRBD1 (6 bases). CDR1 is LNHNV and CDR2 is YYDKDF in the germline V gene (reference sequence). The CDR3 runs to 15 residues. Trimming cost V 0 bases and J 2 bases, with 11 bases left between them.

This clonotype was seen a few times. A junction end diverges from the germline sequence, so it may reflect a read error. The V call is TRBV29-1, the J call TRBJ1-1, with a possible D match to TRBD1 (5 bases). Germline CDR1 SQVTM, CDR2 ANQGSEA. The CDR3 covers 13 residues. The CDR3 loop is CSVEGHFDTEAFF. In DNA form, the CDR3 reads TGCAGCGTGGAAGGACATTTTGACACTGAAGCTTTCTTT.

This clonotype has more than one count but fewer than ten. The rearrangement uses TRBV7-9 and TRBJ2-2; D perhaps matches TRBD1 (6 bases). Germline V gives CDR1 SEHNR, CDR2 FQNEAQ (reference sequence). The CDR3 spans 13 residues. V was trimmed by 8 bases and J by 4 bases, leaving 11 bases between them. The DNA for the CDR3 is TGTGCCAGCCTCAGGGGTAGCACCGGGGAGCTGTTTTTT. Protein: CASLRGSTGELFF.

This clonotype was seen repeatedly, ten times or more. Written as DNA, the CDR3 is TGCAGTGCTAGGGGCCAGCAGAACACTGAAGCTTTCTTT. Its protein is CSARGQQNTEAFF. V is TRBV20-1 and J is TRBJ1-1; D gene uncertain. V was shortened by 3 bases and J by 1 base, with 9 bases between the two germline ends. The CDR3 is made up of 13 amino acids. Germline V lookup: CDR1 DFQATT, CDR2 SNEGSKA (reference sequence).

This clonotype was detected many times. The chain employs TRBV29-1 and TRBJ2-1, with D tentatively TRBD1 or TRBD2 (7 bases each). The germline V gene encodes CDR1 SQVTM and CDR2 ANQGSEA. The CDR3 has 15 amino acids. The germline V and J ends were trimmed by 6 bases and 1 base, with 16 bases remaining between them. The CDR3 loop reads CSVAGGGLSYNEQFF. The CDR3 nucleotides read TGCAGCGTGGCAGGGGGGGGACTGTCCTACAATGAGCAGTTCTTC.

In this sample, this clonotype turned up many times. This chain connects TRBV6-5 to TRBJ2-5; TRBD1 is a possible D gene (5 bases). V was cut by 6 bases and J by 5 bases, with 16 bases left in between. The germline CDR1 and CDR2 sequences are MNHEY and SVGAGI. CDR3 length: 14 residues. The CDR3 DNA is TGTGCCAGCAGAATGGACACATTGAGGGAGACCCAGTACTTC. Its protein is CASRMDTLRETQYF.

This clonotype was counted only a few times. The CDR3 region is CASSDSENSPLHF. The CDR3 DNA reads as TGCGCCAGCAGTGATTCGGAGAATTCACCCCTCCACTTT. The rearrangement links TRBV10-1 to TRBJ1-6, with D unresolved. CDR1 and CDR2 from the germline V gene are WNHNN and SYGVQD (reference sequence). V was trimmed by 3 bases and J by 7 bases, leaving 7 bases between them. The CDR3 length is 13 residues.

This clonotype was counted ten times or more. This chain uses TRBV12-3 or TRBV12-4 with TRBJ2-5, with a tentative D call TRBD1 (7 bases). CDR3 length: 13 residues. V lost 6 bases to trimming and J lost 4 bases, with 12 bases between them. This CDR3 reads CASREGATETQYF. CDR3 nucleotide sequence: TGTGCCAGCAGGGAGGGGGCTACAGAGACCCAGTACTTC.

This clonotype showed up just a few times. The V gene is TRBV5-1, the J gene TRBJ1-2; D not certain. The CDR3 sequence is 16 residues long. The V gene's germline CDR1 is SGHRS and CDR2 YFSETQ. The V and J ends lost 3 bases and 4 bases respectively, with 19 bases between them. CDR3 DNA sequence: TGCGCCAGCAGCTATGAGTTTGACCCCCGCGGCTATGGCTACACCTTC. Protein sequence: CASSYEFDPRGYGYTF. The complete variable domain, with remaining parts taken from reference TRBV5-1 and TRBJ1-2, reads KAGVTQTPRYLIKTRGQQVTLSCSPISGHRSVSWYQQTPGQGLQFLFEYFSETQRNKGNFPGRFSGRQFSNSRSEMNVSTLELGDSALYLCASSYEFDPRGYGYTFGSGTRLTVV.

The chain uses TRBV12-3 or TRBV12-4 and TRBJ1-4; D remains unclear. The CDR3 is 13 residues long. The V gene lost 7 bases and the J gene lost 8 bases, with 14 bases spanning the gap. This CDR3 is CASKFQVGEKLFF. The DNA for the CDR3 is TGTGCCAGCAAATTCCAGGTCGGGGAAAAACTGTTTTTT.

The table lists this clonotype with many counts. The chain uses TRBV10-3 and TRBJ1-1, with D perhaps matching TRBD1 (6 bases). Trimming pared 7 bases from V and 2 bases from J, leaving 14 bases between. CDR3 length: 14 residues. In germline, CDR1 is ENHRY, CDR2 SYGVKD. DNA of the CDR3: TGTGCCATCAACCGCCAGGGGATTAACACTGAAGCTTTCTTT. This encodes CAINRQGINTEAFF.

The sample holds many counts of this clonotype. CDR3 in amino acids: CASSVQGVGSEAFF. The DNA for the CDR3 is TGTGCCAGTAGTGTACAGGGGGTAGGGTCTGAAGCTTTCTTT. The chain has TRBV19 and TRBJ1-1; TRBD1 matches at 8 bases. J gave up 6 bases and V 5 bases, and 8 bases lay outside the gene matches. The germline CDR1 and CDR2 sequences are LNHDA and SQIVND (reference sequence). The length of the CDR3 is 14 residues.

This clonotype was counted many times. The chain links TRBV20-1 to TRBJ1-1; 10 bases fit TRBD1. The ends lost 4 bases at V and 0 bases at J; junction bases unmatched: 5. The CDR3 sequence is 15 residues long. The germline CDR1 and CDR2 sequences are DFQATT and SNEGSKA (reference sequence). CDR3 sequence: CSATGTGAMNTEAFF. The CDR3, as DNA: TGCAGTGCTACCGGGACAGGGGCCATGAACACTGAAGCTTTCTTT.

This clonotype was observed at least ten times. V and J are TRBV3-1 and TRBJ2-7, with TRBD2 matching over 10 bases. Germline values: CDR1 LGHDT, CDR2 YNNKEL (reference sequence). V was pared by 0 bases and J by 2 bases, with 7 bases of the junction left unmatched. The CDR3 runs 17 residues. CDR3 DNA sequence: TGTGCCAGCAGCCAAGATGTGGCGGGACTAGCGACCTACGAGCAGTACTTC. It specifies CASSQDVAGLATYEQYF.

In this sample, this clonotype turned up many times. The J gene is TRBJ1-1, the V gene TRBV2, with D tentatively TRBD1 (6 bases). The germline gives CDR1 SNHLY, CDR2 FYNNEI. Trimming took off 7 bases at V and 5 bases at J, with 11 bases between the two ends. The CDR3 loop spans 12 amino acids. The CDR3: CASTEQGTEAFF. CDR3 nucleotide sequence: TGTGCCAGCACAGAGCAGGGGACTGAAGCTTTCTTT.

This clonotype was seen only a few times. V usage is TRBV11-2 and J usage is TRBJ2-2; TRBD2 is a possible D gene (5 bases). Germline CDR1 and CDR2: SGHAT and FQNNGV. The CDR3 is 16 amino acids. V gave up 5 bases and J gave up 1 base, with 14 bases separating them. CDR3 bases: TGTGCCAGCAGCCGCAAGGCGGGCCAGAACACCGGGGAGCTGTTTTTT. Residues: CASSRKAGQNTGELFF.

This chain links TRBV6-1 with TRBJ2-7, with D perhaps matching TRBD2 (6 bases). The CDR3 length is 16 residues. Germline CDR1 and CDR2: MNHNS and SASEGT. The V gene lost 6 bases and the J gene lost 0 bases, with 18 bases spanning the gap. The CDR3 is CASRKTGTLLSYEQYF. In DNA form, the CDR3 reads TGTGCCAGCAGAAAAACCGGGACTTTGCTCTCCTACGAGCAGTACTTC.

This clonotype appeared many times. The chain couples TRBV20-1 to TRBJ2-7, with 14 positions matching TRBD2. Trimming at V came to 3 bases and at J to 5 bases, leaving 6 bases not matched to a gene. CDR1 is DFQATT and CDR2 is SNEGSKA in the germline V gene (reference sequence). This CDR3 contains 15 residues. The CDR3 sequence is CSARFGTSGRNEQYF. For the CDR3, the DNA is TGCAGTGCTAGGTTCGGGACTAGCGGGAGAAACGAGCAGTACTTC.

This clonotype was counted ten times or more. The genes are TRBV30 and TRBJ1-3, with a possible D match to TRBD1 (5 bases). Germline CDR1 reads GTSNPN; CDR2 reads SVGIG (reference sequence). V dropped 4 bases and J dropped 4 bases, with 14 bases sitting between them. The CDR3 covers 14 residues. This chain's CDR3 is CAWTSGGTGNTIYF. DNA for the CDR3: TGTGCCTGGACCTCGGGGGGAACCGGAAACACCATATATTTT.

This clonotype has a handful of counts. The chain has TRBV11-1 and TRBJ2-5; 13 nucleotides align to TRBD2. V shed 4 bases and J 3 bases; nucleotides not matched to a gene: 2. Looked up from germline, CDR1 is SGHAT and CDR2 is FQDESV (reference sequence). This CDR3 comprises 15 residues. The chain's CDR3 is CASSWTSGRKETQYF. For the CDR3, the DNA is TGTGCCAGCAGCTGGACTAGCGGGAGAAAAGAGACCCAGTACTTC.

This clonotype was seen repeatedly, ten times or more. The rearrangement joins TRBV12-3 or TRBV12-4 to TRBJ2-7; no firm D call. V lost 3 bases to trimming and J lost 4 bases, with 7 bases between them. CDR3 size: 12 residues. CDR3 sequence reads: CASSLANYEQYF. The CDR3 DNA is TGTGCCAGCAGTTTGGCCAATTACGAGCAGTACTTC.

This clonotype has a count of ten or more. The V call is TRBV12-3 or TRBV12-4, the J call TRBJ1-1; D gene ambiguous. Trimming took 7 bases from V and 7 from J, leaving 10 bases between them. This CDR3 region has 11 residues. The CDR3 loop is CASTPGGEAFF. The CDR3 bases are TGTGCCAGCACCCCCGGTGGTGAAGCTTTCTTT.